The 10 T cell receptor beta chains below all came from one sample that was sequenced in a study of blood T cell repertoires in COVID-19 (TCRdb year 2020). Receptors were amplified or captured by the immunoSEQ multiplex PCR assay. TCRdb holds this immuneACCESS table with in-frame rearrangements only. Some clones are missing; in checked studies, unresolved V genes explain under half, and the rest has no known cause. Here the sample has about 140,000 clones; more than 75% occur a single time. The top ten clones comprise approximately 6% of the sample. The sample taken for sequencing was PBMCs or T cells enriched from blood (not recorded which). The origin of the receptors is a woman aged 45 to 65 who had recovered from COVID-19.

The chain joins TRBV6-5 to TRBJ2-5, with 9 bases identical to TRBD2. The CDR3 is 14 residues long. V lost 8 bases, J lost 1 base, and 5 bases stayed unmatched. Germline V gene lookup returns CDR1 MNHEY and CDR2 SVGAGI. The CDR3 loop reads CASRLAESQETQYF. The CDR3 coding sequence is TGTGCCAGCCGACTAGCGGAGAGCCAAGAGACCCAGTACTTC.

This sequence joins TRBV2 and TRBJ1-2; a possible D gene is TRBD1 (6 bases). From germline, CDR1 is SNHLY and CDR2 FYNNEI. This CDR3 region has 15 residues. The V end was cut by 8 bases, the J end by 0 bases, with 16 bases between. CDR3 residues: CASEPGQKPNYGYTF. The CDR3 DNA is TGTGCCAGCGAACCCGGACAGAAACCTAACTATGGCTACACCTTC.

The chain combines TRBV7-2 with TRBJ2-1, with 8 bases that match TRBD2. Trimming cost V 2 bases and J 2 bases; bases outside gene matches: 2. The germline gives CDR1 SGHTA, CDR2 FQGNSA. The CDR3 totals 15 residues. CDR3 protein: CASSLSGGPYNEQFF. CDR3 in DNA: TGTGCCAGCAGCTTATCGGGGGGGCCCTACAATGAGCAGTTCTTC.

This chain connects TRBV7-9 to TRBJ2-3; D perhaps matches TRBD2 (5 bases). There are 14 residues in the CDR3. Germline V gene sequence: CDR1 SEHNR, CDR2 FQNEAQ (reference sequence). Trimming took 4 bases from V and 8 from J, leaving 16 bases between them. The CDR3 loop reads CASSSPPGTGTQYF. The CDR3 DNA reads as TGTGCCAGCAGCTCACCACCGGGAACGGGTACGCAGTATTTT. Drawing the rest from reference TRBV7-9 and TRBJ2-3, the complete variable domain is DTGVSQNPRHKITKRGQNVTFRCDPISEHNRLYWYRQTLGQGPEFLTYFQNEAQLEKSRLLSDRFSAERPKGSFSTLEIQRTEQGDSAMYLCASSSPPGTGTQYFGPGTRLTVL.

This chain connects TRBV9 to TRBJ2-5, with TRBD1 as a possible D gene (6 bases). This CDR3 spans 15 amino acids. Trimming stripped 1 base from V and 2 bases from J, with 12 bases between. Germline V CDR1 and CDR2: SGDLS, YYNGEE. The CDR3 region has the DNA TGTGCCAGCAGCGTAACTTCGCAGGGGCAAGAGACCCAGTACTTC. The encoded protein is CASSVTSQGQETQYF.

The chain uses TRBV11-2 and TRBJ1-1, with 9 bases lining up with TRBD1. V lost 1 base to trimming and J lost 5 bases; unmatched junction nucleotides: 2. Germline V gives CDR1 SGHAT, CDR2 FQNNGV. The CDR3 consists of 14 residues. This CDR3 is CASSLVGQGTEAFF. CDR3 DNA: TGTGCCAGCAGCTTAGTTGGACAGGGGACTGAAGCTTTCTTT.

The chain employs TRBV11-2 and TRBJ2-5, with D possibly matching TRBD2 (5 bases). The CDR3 is 13 residues long. V was shortened by 3 bases and J by 5 bases, with 10 bases between the two germline ends. Per the germline V gene, CDR1 is SGHAT and CDR2 is FQNNGV. The CDR3 is CASSFGVEETQYF. CDR3 DNA sequence: TGTGCCAGCAGCTTCGGGGTGGAGGAGACCCAGTACTTC.

The V gene is TRBV5-4, the J gene TRBJ2-1; 7 positions agree with TRBD2. V shed 4 bases, J shed 3 bases, and the junction held 13 bases outside the gene matches. CDR3 length equals 17 residues. Germline CDR1 is SGHNT and CDR2 is YYREEE (reference sequence). This CDR3 is CASSLPLGEGGYNEQFF. In DNA, the CDR3 is TGTGCCAGCAGCCTTCCCCTAGGGGAGGGAGGCTACAATGAGCAGTTCTTC.

V and J are TRBV5-8 and TRBJ1-1; unclear D gene. V was clipped by 6 bases and J by 0 bases, with 6 bases between them. Germline V gene sequence: CDR1 SGHTS, CDR2 YDEGEE. This CDR3 has 12 residues. The CDR3 nucleotides are TGTGCCAGCACCCTCCTGAACACTGAAGCTTTCTTT. Translating it yields CASTLLNTEAFF.

The J gene is TRBJ2-6, the V gene TRBV5-1; 7 bases align to TRBD2. CDR1 is SGHRS and CDR2 is YFSETQ in the germline V gene. With V trimmed by 0 bases and J by 7 bases, 7 bases remained unmatched. The CDR3 covers 16 residues. Here the CDR3 reads CASSLEGWEGANVLTF. CDR3 nucleotide sequence: TGCGCCAGCAGCTTGGAGGGTTGGGAGGGAGCCAACGTCCTGACTTTC.